The present TCR beta chain was sequenced within a study of shared clonotypes between healthy human individuals. Study as a whole: Donors were a couple of women and a few men aged 18 to 49.

At deep level, the assay was performed. Assay: immunoSEQ multiplex PCR; the TCRdb copy retains only in-frame clones and omits some. The sample records about 530,000 clones, about 80% being singletons. Input material: PBMCs. The receptor comes from a woman aged 40 to 55 in good health. Some clones in this sample may be carry-over from other donors' samples.

CDR3 sequence: CASSWNQNTEAFF. Here the CDR3 DNA reads TGTGCCAGCAGCTGGAACCAGAACACTGAAGCTTTCTTT. V and J are TRBV7-9 and TRBJ1-1; no clear D. From germline, CDR1 is SEHNR and CDR2 FQNEAQ (reference sequence). The V and J ends lost 4 bases and 1 base respectively, with 7 bases between them. This CDR3 spans 13 amino acids. The entire variable domain, with the rest obtained from reference TRBV7-9 and TRBJ1-1, is as follows: DTGVSQNPRHKITKRGQNVTFRCDPISEHNRLYWYRQTLGQGPEFLTYFQNEAQLEKSRLLSDRFSAERPKGSFSTLEIQRTEQGDSAMYLCASSWNQNTEAFFGQGTRLTVV.